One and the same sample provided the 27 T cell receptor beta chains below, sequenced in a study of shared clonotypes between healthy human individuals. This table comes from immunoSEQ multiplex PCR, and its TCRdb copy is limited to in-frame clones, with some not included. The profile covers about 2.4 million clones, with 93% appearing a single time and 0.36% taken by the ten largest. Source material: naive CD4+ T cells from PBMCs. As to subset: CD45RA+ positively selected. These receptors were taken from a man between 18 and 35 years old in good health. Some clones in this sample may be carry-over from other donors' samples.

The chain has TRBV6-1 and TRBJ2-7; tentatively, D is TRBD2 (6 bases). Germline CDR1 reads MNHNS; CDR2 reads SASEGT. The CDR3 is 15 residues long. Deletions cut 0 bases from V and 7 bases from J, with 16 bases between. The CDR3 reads CASSEARQGLGEQYF. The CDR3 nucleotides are TGTGCCAGCAGTGAAGCGCGCCAGGGACTTGGGGAGCAGTACTTC.

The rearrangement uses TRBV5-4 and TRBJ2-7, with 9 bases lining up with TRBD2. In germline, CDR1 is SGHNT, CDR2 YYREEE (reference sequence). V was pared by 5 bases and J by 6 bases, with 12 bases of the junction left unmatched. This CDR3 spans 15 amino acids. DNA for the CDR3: TGTGCCAGCAGAAATAGCGGGAGTTCTTGGGCCGAGCAGTACTTC. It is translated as CASRNSGSSWAEQYF.

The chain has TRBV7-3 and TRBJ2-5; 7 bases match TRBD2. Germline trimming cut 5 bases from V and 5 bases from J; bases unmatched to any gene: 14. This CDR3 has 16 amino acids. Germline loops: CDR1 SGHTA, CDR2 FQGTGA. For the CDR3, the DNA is TGTGCCAGCAGCCCAAAGGGTGGGAGGGCCGTTGAGACCCAGTACTTC. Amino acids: CASSPKGGRAVETQYF.

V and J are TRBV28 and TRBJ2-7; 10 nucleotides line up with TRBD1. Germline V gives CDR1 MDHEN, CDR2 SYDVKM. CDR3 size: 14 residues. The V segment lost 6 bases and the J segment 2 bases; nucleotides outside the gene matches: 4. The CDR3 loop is CASRGGQGPYEQYF. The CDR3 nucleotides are TGTGCCAGCAGGGGGGGACAGGGGCCCTACGAGCAGTACTTC. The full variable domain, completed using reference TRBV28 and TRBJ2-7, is DVKVTQSSRYLVKRTGEKVFLECVQDMDHENMFWYRQDPGLGLRLIYFSYDVKMKEKGDIPEGYSVSREKKERFSLILESASTNQTSMYLCASRGGQGPYEQYFGPGTRLTVT.

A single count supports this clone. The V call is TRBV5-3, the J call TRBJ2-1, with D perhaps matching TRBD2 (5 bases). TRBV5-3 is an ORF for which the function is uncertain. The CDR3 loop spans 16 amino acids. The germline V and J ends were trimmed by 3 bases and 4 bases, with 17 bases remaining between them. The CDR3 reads CARSSKVRATYNEQFF. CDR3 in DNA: TGTGCCAGAAGCTCTAAGGTGCGGGCGACGTACAATGAGCAGTTCTTC.

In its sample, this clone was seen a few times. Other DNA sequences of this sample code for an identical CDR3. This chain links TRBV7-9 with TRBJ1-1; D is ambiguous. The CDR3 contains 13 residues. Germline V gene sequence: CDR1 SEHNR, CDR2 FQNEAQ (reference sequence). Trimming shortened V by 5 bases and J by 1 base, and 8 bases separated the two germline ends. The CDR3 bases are TGTGCCAGCAGCCCCACCCCGAACACTGAAGCTTTCTTT. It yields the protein CASSPTPNTEAFF.

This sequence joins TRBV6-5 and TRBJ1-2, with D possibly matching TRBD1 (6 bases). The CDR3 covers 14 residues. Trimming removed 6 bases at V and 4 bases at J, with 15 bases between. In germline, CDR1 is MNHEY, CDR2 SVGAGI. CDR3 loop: CASRLGGAGYGYTF. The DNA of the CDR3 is TGTGCCAGCAGGCTGGGGGGGGCTGGCTATGGCTACACCTTC.

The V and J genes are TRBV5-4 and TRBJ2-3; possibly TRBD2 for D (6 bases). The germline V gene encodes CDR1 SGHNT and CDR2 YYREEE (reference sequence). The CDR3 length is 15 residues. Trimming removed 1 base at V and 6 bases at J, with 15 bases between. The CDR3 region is CASSLSSGSGDTQYF. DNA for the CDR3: TGTGCCAGCAGCTTGTCGTCCGGGAGTGGGGATACGCAGTATTTT. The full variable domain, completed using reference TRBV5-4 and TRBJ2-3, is ETGVTQSPTHLIKTRGQQVTLRCSSQSGHNTVSWYQQALGQGPQFIFQYYREEENGRGNFPPRFSGLQFPNYSSELNVNALELDDSALYLCASSLSSGSGDTQYFGPGTRLTVL.

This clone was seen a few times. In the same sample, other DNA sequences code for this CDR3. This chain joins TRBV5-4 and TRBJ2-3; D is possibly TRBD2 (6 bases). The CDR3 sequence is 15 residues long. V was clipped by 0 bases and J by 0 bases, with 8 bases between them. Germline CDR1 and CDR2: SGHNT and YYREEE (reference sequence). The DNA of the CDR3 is TGTGCCAGCAGCTTGGCGGCGGGGAGCACAGATACGCAGTATTTT. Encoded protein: CASSLAAGSTDTQYF. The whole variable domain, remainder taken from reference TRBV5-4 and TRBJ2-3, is ETGVTQSPTHLIKTRGQQVTLRCSSQSGHNTVSWYQQALGQGPQFIFQYYREEENGRGNFPPRFSGLQFPNYSSELNVNALELDDSALYLCASSLAAGSTDTQYFGPGTRLTVL.

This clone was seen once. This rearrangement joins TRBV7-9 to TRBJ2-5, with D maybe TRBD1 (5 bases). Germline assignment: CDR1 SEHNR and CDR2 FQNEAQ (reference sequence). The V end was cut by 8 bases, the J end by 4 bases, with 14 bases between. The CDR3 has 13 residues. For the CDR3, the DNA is TGTGCCAGCGTACCAGGGATTGGAGAGACCCAGTACTTC. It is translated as CASVPGIGETQYF.

The CDR3 is CASSTKAVDYGYTF. DNA of the CDR3: TGTGCCAGCAGCACGAAGGCCGTGGACTATGGCTACACCTTC. The V and J genes are TRBV7-8 and TRBJ1-2, with D uncertain. Germline CDR1 and CDR2: SGHVS and FQNEAQ. This CDR3 has 14 amino acids. The germline V and J ends were trimmed by 5 bases and 3 bases, with 13 bases remaining between them.

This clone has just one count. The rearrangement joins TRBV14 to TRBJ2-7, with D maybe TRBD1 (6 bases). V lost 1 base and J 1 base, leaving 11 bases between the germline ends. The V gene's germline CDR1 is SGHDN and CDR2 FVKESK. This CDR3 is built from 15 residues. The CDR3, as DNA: TGTGCCAGCAGCCAAGCGAGGGGGAAGTCCTACGAGCAGTACTTC. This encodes CASSQARGKSYEQYF. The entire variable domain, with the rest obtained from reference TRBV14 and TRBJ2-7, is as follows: EAGVTQFPSHSVIEKGQTVTLRCDPISGHDNLYWYRRVMGKEIKFLLHFVKESKQDESGMPNNRFLAERTGGTYSTLKVQPAELEDSGVYFCASSQARGKSYEQYFGPGTRLTVT.

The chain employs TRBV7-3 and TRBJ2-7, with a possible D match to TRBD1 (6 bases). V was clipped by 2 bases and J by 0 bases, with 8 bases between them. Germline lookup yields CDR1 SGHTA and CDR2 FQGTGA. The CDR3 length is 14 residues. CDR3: CASSLDRSSYEQYF. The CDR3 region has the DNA TGTGCCAGCAGCTTAGACAGGAGCTCCTACGAGCAGTACTTC.

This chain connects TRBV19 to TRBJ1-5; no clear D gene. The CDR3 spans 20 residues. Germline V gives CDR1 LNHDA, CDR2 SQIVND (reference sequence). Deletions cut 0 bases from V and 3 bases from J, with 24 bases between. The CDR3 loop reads CASSIDQRTVPLPPNQPQHF. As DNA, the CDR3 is TGTGCCAGTAGTATAGATCAACGAACAGTCCCTTTACCCCCCAATCAGCCCCAGCATTTT.

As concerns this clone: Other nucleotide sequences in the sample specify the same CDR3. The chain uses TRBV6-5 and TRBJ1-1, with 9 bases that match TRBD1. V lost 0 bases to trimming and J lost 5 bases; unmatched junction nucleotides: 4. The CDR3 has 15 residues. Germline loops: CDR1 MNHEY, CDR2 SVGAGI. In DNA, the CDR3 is TGTGCCAGCAGTTACTCATTGACAGGGGGAACTGAAGCTTTCTTT. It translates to CASSYSLTGGTEAFF.

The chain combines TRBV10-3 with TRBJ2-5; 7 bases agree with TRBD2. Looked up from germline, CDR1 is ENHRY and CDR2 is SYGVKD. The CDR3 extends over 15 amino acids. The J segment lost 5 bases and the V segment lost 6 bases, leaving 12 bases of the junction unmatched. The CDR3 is CAIRLTGGEGETQYF. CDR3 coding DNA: TGTGCCATCAGGTTGACGGGAGGTGAAGGGGAGACCCAGTACTTC.

The CDR3 loop reads CASSIGGPILNTIYF. The CDR3 DNA reads TGTGCCAGCAGTATTGGGGGGCCCATTTTAAACACCATATATTTT. The rearrangement joins TRBV6-1 to TRBJ1-3; possibly TRBD1 for D (6 bases). The CDR3 is 15 amino acids. Germline V gene data show CDR1 as MNHNS and CDR2 as SASEGT. V was trimmed by 5 bases and J by 6 bases, leaving 17 bases between them.

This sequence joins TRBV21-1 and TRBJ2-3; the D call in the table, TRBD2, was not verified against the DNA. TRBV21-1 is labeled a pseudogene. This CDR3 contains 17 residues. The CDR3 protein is CASSKDGTGLPTDTQYF. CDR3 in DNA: TGTGCCAGCAGCAAAGACGGCACGGGTCTTCCCACAGATACGCAGTATTTT.

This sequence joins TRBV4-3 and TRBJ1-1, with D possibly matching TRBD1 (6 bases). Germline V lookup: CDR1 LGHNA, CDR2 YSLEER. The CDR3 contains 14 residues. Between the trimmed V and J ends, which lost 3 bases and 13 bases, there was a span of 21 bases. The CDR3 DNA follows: TGCGCCAGCAGCCAGATTGCAGGGGTGGGCGTTGGTTTCTTT. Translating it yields CASSQIAGVGVGFF.

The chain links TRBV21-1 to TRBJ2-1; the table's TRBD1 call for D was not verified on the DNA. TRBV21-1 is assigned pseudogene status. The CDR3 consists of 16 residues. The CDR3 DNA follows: TGTGCCAGCATCAGACCGGACAGGCCAAGCTACAATGAGCAGTTCTTC. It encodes CASIRPDRPSYNEQFF.

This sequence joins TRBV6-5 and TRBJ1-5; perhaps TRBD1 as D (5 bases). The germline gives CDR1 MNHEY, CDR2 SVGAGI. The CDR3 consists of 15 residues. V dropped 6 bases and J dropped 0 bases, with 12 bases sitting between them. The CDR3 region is CASSWDGSSNQPQHF. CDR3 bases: TGTGCCAGCAGCTGGGACGGAAGTAGCAATCAGCCCCAGCATTTT.

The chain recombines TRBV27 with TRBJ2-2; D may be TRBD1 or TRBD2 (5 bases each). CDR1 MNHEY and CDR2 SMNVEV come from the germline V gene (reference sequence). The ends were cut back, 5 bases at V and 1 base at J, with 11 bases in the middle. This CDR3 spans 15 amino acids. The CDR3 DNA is TGTGCCAGCAGTCGGGGACGGCAGAACACCGGGGAGCTGTTTTTT. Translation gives CASSRGRQNTGELFF.

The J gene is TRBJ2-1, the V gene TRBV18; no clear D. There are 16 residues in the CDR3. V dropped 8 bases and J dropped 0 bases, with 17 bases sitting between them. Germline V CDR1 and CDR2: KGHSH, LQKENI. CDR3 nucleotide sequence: TGTGCCAGCACAAGGTCAGCGCAGAACTCCTACAATGAGCAGTTCTTC. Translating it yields CASTRSAQNSYNEQFF. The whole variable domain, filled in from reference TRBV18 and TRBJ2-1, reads NAGVMQNPRHLVRRRGQEARLRCSPMKGHSHVYWYRQLPEEGLKFMVYLQKENIIDESGMPKERFSAEFPKEGPSILRIQQVVRGDSAAYFCASTRSAQNSYNEQFFGPGTRLTVL.

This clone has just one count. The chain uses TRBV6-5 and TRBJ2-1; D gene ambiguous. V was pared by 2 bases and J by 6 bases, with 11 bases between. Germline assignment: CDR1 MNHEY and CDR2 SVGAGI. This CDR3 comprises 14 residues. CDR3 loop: CASSYMARINEQFF. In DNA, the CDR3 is TGTGCCAGCAGTTACATGGCGCGAATCAATGAGCAGTTCTTC.

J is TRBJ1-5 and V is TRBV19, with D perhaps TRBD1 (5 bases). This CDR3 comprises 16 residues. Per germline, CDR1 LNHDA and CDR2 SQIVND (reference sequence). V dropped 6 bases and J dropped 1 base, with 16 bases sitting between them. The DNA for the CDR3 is TGTGCCAGTAGACCCCGGGCGGGGCTCAGCAATCAGCCCCAGCATTTT. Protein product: CASRPRAGLSNQPQHF.

The CDR3 DNA reads TGTGCCAGCAGCCAAGTGTCTCCGGAAGACAATGAGCAGTTCTTC. Translating it yields CASSQVSPEDNEQFF. V usage is TRBV4-2 and J usage is TRBJ2-1; D unclear. CDR3 length: 15 residues. Germline loops: CDR1 LGHNA, CDR2 YNFKEQ. Trimming took off 1 base at V and 5 bases at J, with 12 bases between the two ends.

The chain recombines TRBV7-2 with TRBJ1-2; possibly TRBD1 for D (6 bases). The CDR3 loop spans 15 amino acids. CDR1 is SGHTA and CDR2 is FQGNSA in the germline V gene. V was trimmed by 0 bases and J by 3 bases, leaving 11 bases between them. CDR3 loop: CASSLALGAHYGYTF. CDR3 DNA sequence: TGTGCCAGCAGCTTAGCTCTGGGGGCACACTATGGCTACACCTTC.